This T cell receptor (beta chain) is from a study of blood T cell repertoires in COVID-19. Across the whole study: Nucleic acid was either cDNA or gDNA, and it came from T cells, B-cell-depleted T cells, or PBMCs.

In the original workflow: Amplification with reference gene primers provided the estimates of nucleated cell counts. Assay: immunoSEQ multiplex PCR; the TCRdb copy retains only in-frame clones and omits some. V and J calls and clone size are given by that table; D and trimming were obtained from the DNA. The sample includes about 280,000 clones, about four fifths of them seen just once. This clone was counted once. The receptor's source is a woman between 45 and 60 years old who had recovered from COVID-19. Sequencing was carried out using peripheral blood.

For the CDR3, the DNA is TGTGCCAGCAGCGTTGCGGTGCAGGGGGAGACTGAAGCTTTCTTT. Its protein is CASSVAVQGETEAFF. This chain connects TRBV9 to TRBJ1-1, with TRBD1 identical over 7 bases. This CDR3 is 15 amino acids long. Germline V gives CDR1 SGDLS, CDR2 YYNGEE. Germline trimming cut 2 bases from V and 5 bases from J; bases unmatched to any gene: 9.